The 19 T cell receptor beta chains given below trace back to one sample, sequenced in a study of beta chain features in type 1 diabetes. TCRB transcripts that were expressed got sequenced, as all of the isolated RNA had been reverse transcribed. The data were produced by immunoSEQ multiplex PCR, yet TCRdb's version contains in-frame clones alone and is incomplete. The table records around 300,000 clones, approximately 14% of them present only once. The sample consisted of central memory CD4+ T cells from blood. These receptors all stem from a man aged 25 to 40 in good health.

This rearrangement joins TRBV7-7 to TRBJ1-1; D uncertain. The germline V gene has CDR1 SSHAT and CDR2 FNYEAQ (reference sequence). The CDR3 has 14 amino acids. V lost 8 bases and J lost 3, with 16 bases in between. The CDR3 loop reads CASYGSRWDTEAFF. CDR3 nucleotide sequence: TGTGCCAGCTACGGATCCCGGTGGGACACTGAAGCTTTCTTT. The full variable domain, with the rest looked up from reference TRBV7-7 and TRBJ1-1, is GAGVSQSPRYKVTKRGQDVTLRCDPISSHATLYWYQQALGQGPEFLTYFNYEAQPDKSGLPSDRFSAERPEGSISTLTIQRTEQRDSAMYRCASYGSRWDTEAFFGQGTRLTVV.

The chain recombines TRBV19 with TRBJ1-2; 7 bases agree with TRBD1. Unmatched junction bases numbered 11, after V lost 5 bases and J lost 8 bases. The CDR3 has 14 amino acids. Per the germline V gene, CDR1 is LNHDA and CDR2 is SQIVND (reference sequence). CDR3 sequence reads: CASSLLTGVEGYTF. CDR3 bases: TGTGCCAGTAGTCTCTTAACAGGGGTGGAGGGCTACACCTTC.

The chain combines TRBV4-3 with TRBJ2-5; D might be TRBD2 (6 bases). The tail of the sequence fits TRBJ2-7 better, so the J call may be wrong. Germline CDR1 and CDR2: LGHNA and YSLEER. This CDR3 region has 15 residues. The CDR3 is CASSQSLLLAAEQYF. The CDR3 bases are TGCGCCAGCAGCCAATCTCTCCTACTAGCAGCCGAGCAGTACTTC.

The V gene is TRBV10-3, the J gene TRBJ2-7; 11 nucleotides line up with TRBD2. This CDR3 spans 17 amino acids. CDR1 and CDR2 (germline): ENHRY, SYGVKD. The V gene end was trimmed by 10 bases and the J gene end by 3 bases; junction bases not matched to a gene: 17. The CDR3 bases are TGTGCCAGATTAGTACTAGCGGGAGTCCTCCCCGGCTACGAGCAGTACGTC. Its protein is CARLVLAGVLPGYEQYV.

The chain combines TRBV10-3 with TRBJ1-5; 11 bases agree with TRBD1. The CDR3 is 15 amino acids. V gave up 10 bases and J gave up 6 bases; unmatched junction bases: 11. Germline values: CDR1 ENHRY, CDR2 SYGVKD. The CDR3, as DNA: TGTGCCAGCCGGGACAGGGGGACTGTTGGTCAGCCCCAGCATTTT. Protein product: CASRDRGTVGQPQHF.

This clone has more than one count but fewer than ten. The V and J genes are TRBV29-1 and TRBJ1-2; 10 bases are a match to TRBD1. CDR3 size: 12 residues. V was pared by 7 bases and J by 7 bases, with 6 bases of the junction left unmatched. Germline V gives CDR1 SQVTM, CDR2 ANQGSEA. This CDR3 is CSGRQGAGGYTF. Written as DNA, the CDR3 is TGCAGCGGACGACAGGGGGCAGGTGGCTACACCTTC.

This clone was detected only a few times. The V and J genes are TRBV6-1 and TRBJ1-5; no definite D call. The CDR3 totals 15 residues. The V end was cut by 6 bases, the J end by 0 bases, with 12 bases between. Germline CDR1 reads MNHNS; CDR2 reads SASEGT. CDR3 protein: CASRASADSNQPQHF. The CDR3 coding sequence is TGTGCCAGCAGGGCCAGTGCTGATAGCAATCAGCCCCAGCATTTT.

The rearrangement uses TRBV10-3 and TRBJ2-7; 7 bases line up with TRBD1. The CDR3 is 13 amino acids. The trim removed 6 bases at V and 4 bases at J, leaving 6 bases unmatched. From germline, CDR1 is ENHRY and CDR2 SYGVKD. The CDR3 DNA reads TGTGCCATCAGAACAGGGGACGGTTACGAGCAGTACTTC. Protein: CAIRTGDGYEQYF.

This clone was counted only a few times. The chain is built from TRBV6-1 and TRBJ2-1, with 10 bases fitting TRBD2. The CDR3 has 13 residues. Trimming took 0 bases from V and 11 from J; bases not matched to a gene: 1. The germline V gene encodes CDR1 MNHNS and CDR2 SASEGT. CDR3 sequence (DNA): TGTGCCAGCAGTGAAGCTAGCGGGGGGAAGCAGTTCTTC. Translation gives CASSEASGGKQFF.

The rearrangement joins TRBV9 to TRBJ2-7; D is undetermined. This CDR3 has 15 residues. The germline gives CDR1 SGDLS, CDR2 YYNGEE. Trimming stripped 0 bases from V and 4 bases from J, with 14 bases between. The CDR3 is CASSVDPLPLYEQYF. CDR3 DNA sequence: TGTGCCAGCAGCGTAGACCCCCTCCCGCTATACGAGCAGTACTTC.

This clone turned up a few times. This chain connects TRBV27 to TRBJ2-7; D call uncertain. The CDR3 covers 13 residues. Per the germline V gene, CDR1 is MNHEY and CDR2 is SMNVEV (reference sequence). The V and J ends lost 7 bases and 4 bases respectively, with 14 bases between them. The CDR3 nucleotides are TGTGCCAGCATCCGCCGATCGAATTACGAGCAGTACTTC. This encodes CASIRRSNYEQYF.

This clone was counted between two and nine times. The J gene is TRBJ1-2, the V gene TRBV4-2, with D possibly matching TRBD1 (5 bases). The CDR3 has 14 amino acids. Trimming left V 0 bases short and J 7 bases short, with 12 bases between. CDR1 LGHNA and CDR2 YNFKEQ come from the germline V gene. Written as DNA, the CDR3 is TGTGCCAGCAGCCAAGATCGGGGAGGGACTGGCTACACCTTC. This sequence encodes CASSQDRGGTGYTF.

The J gene is TRBJ1-2, the V gene TRBV11-2; a possible D gene is TRBD1 (5 bases). V shed 3 bases and J shed 6 bases, with 14 bases lying between them. The CDR3 spans 14 residues. The V gene's germline CDR1 is SGHAT and CDR2 FQNNGV. CDR3 loop: CASSFRGGGDGYTF. Here the CDR3 DNA reads TGTGCCAGCAGCTTCCGGGGGGGAGGAGATGGCTACACCTTC.

This clone has only a few counts. V and J are TRBV29-1 and TRBJ1-4; D is uncertain. Trimming removed 0 bases at V and 2 bases at J, with 7 bases between. Germline V gene data show CDR1 as SQVTM and CDR2 as ANQGSEA. This CDR3 has 14 amino acids. CDR3 sequence: CSVEDPQTNEKLFF. The CDR3 coding sequence is TGCAGCGTTGAAGATCCCCAGACTAATGAAAAACTGTTTTTT.

The chain has TRBV10-2 and TRBJ1-1, with 9 bases that match TRBD1. Germline CDR1 reads WSHSY; CDR2 reads SAAADI. The CDR3 extends over 14 amino acids. V shed 5 bases, J shed 5 bases, and the junction held 6 bases outside the gene matches. In DNA, the CDR3 is TGCGCCAGCAGTCACGGACAGGGGAGTACTGAAGCTTTCTTT. This gives the protein CASSHGQGSTEAFF.

This clone was detected a few times. This chain uses TRBV7-7 with TRBJ2-7, with D tentatively TRBD1 (6 bases). Trimming removed 5 bases from V and 6 bases from J, with 11 bases in between. The CDR3 extends over 12 amino acids. CDR1 is SSHAT and CDR2 is FNYEAQ in the germline V gene (reference sequence). The CDR3 region is CASSQRDIEQYF. The CDR3 DNA reads TGTGCCAGCAGCCAACGGGACATCGAGCAGTACTTC.

This clone was counted between two and nine times. CDR3 amino acids: CSVDRAVNTEAFF. The CDR3 DNA sequence: TGCAGCGTCGACAGGGCCGTGAACACTGAAGCTTTCTTT. V gene TRBV29-1 combines with J gene TRBJ1-1; 7 bases match TRBD1. Germline V gives CDR1 SQVTM, CDR2 ANQGSEA. This CDR3 is 13 amino acids long. The J segment lost 0 bases and the V segment lost 6 bases, leaving 4 bases of the junction unmatched.

V is TRBV5-1 and J is TRBJ2-1; 8 bases align to TRBD2. V shed 4 bases, J shed 2 bases, and the junction held 8 bases outside the gene matches. The CDR3 is 16 residues long. Germline CDR1 reads SGHRS; CDR2 reads YFSETQ. CDR3 DNA sequence: TGCGCCAGCAGCCGTTCTAGCGGGTCAACCTACAATGAGCAGTTCTTC. Its translation is CASSRSSGSTYNEQFF.

This clone was counted a single time. The chain employs TRBV6-6 and TRBJ2-2; tentative D call: TRBD1 (5 bases). This CDR3 region has 14 residues. V lost 1 base and J lost 3, with 6 bases in between. CDR1 and CDR2 (germline): MNHNY, SVGAGI (reference sequence). CDR3 DNA: TGTGCCAGCAGTTACTTGACAGACACCGGGGAGCTGTTTTTT. Translated: CASSYLTDTGELFF.